This T cell receptor (beta chain) came from a study of T cell repertoires in cytomegalovirus infection. Study as a whole: Public TCR beta signatures were indicative of both CMV infection and a matching HLA type.

This clonotype was counted a few times. Antigen: not known. V was clipped by 4 bases and J by 7 bases; unmatched bases: 4. Germline CDR1 SGHRS, CDR2 YFSETQ. This CDR3 contains 14 residues. Findings of the study overall: Adding up the frequency of public TCR beta families identified people who carried CMV plus the relevant HLA. Ex vivo, HLA-C-restricted CMV-specific TCR beta clonotypes prevailed over the rest of the response.

TCRdb used MiXCR to reprocess the reads, holding one entry per CDR3 protein. The repertoire has about 130,000 distinct CDR3 sequences, 20% to 30% of them found once; the top ten carry about 37%. The sequenced material came from PBMCs, sequenced either directly or after in vitro stimulation (not recorded which). The chain recombines TRBV5-1 with TRBJ2-1; 11 nucleotides line up with TRBD2. The TCR was taken from a human donor in good health (CMV status not recorded). Some clones in this sample may be carry-over from other donors' samples. The DNA for the CDR3 is TGCGCCAGCAGCGAAACTAGCGGGAGAAATGAGCAGTTCTTC. It specifies CASSETSGRNEQFF.